This T cell receptor (beta chain) was obtained from a study of monozygotic twins with inflammatory bowel disease. TCRdb reworked the 5' RACE reads into one entry per CDR3 protein, no DNA. This sample's table reports 350,000 to 550,000 distinct CDR3 sequences. Germline lookup yields CDR1 LNHNV and CDR2 YYDKDF (reference sequence). The CDR3 sequence is 13 residues long. This chain links TRBV15 with TRBJ2-1; TCRdb picks TRBD2, but there is no DNA to check that call. The specimen was blood. This receptor was obtained from a human donor with ulcerative colitis or Crohn's disease, or a healthy co-twin of an affected twin (not recorded which). The CDR3 reads CATSRGNWEEQFF.